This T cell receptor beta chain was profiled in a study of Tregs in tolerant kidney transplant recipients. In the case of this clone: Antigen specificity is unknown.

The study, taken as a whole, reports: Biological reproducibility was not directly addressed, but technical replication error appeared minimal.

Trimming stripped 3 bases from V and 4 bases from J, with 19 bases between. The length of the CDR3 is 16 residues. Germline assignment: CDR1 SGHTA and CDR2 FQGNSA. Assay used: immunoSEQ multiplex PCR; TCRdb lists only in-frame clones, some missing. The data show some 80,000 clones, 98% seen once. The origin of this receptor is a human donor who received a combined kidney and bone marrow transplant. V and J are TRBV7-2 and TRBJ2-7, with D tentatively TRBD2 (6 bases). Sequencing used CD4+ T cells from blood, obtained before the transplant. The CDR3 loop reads CASSFSGTPLTYEQYF. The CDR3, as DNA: TGTGCCAGCAGCTTCTCCGGGACTCCTTTAACTTACGAGCAGTACTTC.